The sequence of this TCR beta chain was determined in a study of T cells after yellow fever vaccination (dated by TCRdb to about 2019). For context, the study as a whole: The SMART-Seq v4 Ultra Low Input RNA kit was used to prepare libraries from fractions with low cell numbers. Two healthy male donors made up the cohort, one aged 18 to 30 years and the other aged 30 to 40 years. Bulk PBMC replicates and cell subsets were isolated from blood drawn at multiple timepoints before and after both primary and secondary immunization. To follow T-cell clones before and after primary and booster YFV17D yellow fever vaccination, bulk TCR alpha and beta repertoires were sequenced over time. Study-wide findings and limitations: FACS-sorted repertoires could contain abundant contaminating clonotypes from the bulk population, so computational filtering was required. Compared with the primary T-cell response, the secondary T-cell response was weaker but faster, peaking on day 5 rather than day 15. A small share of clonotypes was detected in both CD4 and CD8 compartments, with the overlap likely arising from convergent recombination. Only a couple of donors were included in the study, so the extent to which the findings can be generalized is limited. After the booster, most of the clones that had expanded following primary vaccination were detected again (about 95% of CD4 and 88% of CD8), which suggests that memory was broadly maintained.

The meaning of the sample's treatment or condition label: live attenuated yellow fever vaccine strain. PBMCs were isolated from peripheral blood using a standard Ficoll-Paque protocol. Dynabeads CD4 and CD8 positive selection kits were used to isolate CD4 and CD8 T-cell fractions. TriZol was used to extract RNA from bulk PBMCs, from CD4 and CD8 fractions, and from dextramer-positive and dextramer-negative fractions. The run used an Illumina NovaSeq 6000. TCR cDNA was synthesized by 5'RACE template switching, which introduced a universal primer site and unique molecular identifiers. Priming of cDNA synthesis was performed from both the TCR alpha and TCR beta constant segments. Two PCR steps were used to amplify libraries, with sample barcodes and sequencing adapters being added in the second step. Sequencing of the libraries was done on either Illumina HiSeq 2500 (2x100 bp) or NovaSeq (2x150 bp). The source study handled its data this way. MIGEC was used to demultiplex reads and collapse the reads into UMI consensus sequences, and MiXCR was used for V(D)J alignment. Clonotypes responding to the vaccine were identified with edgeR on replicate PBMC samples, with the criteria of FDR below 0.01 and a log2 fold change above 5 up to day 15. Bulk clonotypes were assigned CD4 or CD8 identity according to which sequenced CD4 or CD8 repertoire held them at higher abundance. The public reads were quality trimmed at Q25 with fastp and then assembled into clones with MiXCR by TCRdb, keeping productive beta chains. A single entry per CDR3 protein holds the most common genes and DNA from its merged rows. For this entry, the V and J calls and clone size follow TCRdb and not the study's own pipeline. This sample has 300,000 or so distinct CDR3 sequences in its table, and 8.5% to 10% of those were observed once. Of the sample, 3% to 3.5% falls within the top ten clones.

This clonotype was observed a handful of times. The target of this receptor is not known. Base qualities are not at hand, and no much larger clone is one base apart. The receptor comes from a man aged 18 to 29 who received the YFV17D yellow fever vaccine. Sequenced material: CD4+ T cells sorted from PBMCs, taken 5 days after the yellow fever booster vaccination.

The CDR3 region: CASSLGHGNTIYF. The nucleotide sequence is TGCGCCAGCAGCCTCGGGCATGGAAACACCATATATTTT. The rearranged segments are TRBV5-1 and TRBJ1-3; no D gene is confidently identified. V sheds 4 bases and J sheds 3 bases, leaving 8 bases between their ends. The CDR1 and CDR2 encoded by the germline V gene are SGHRS and YFSETQ. From the cysteine up to the phenylalanine, the CDR3 has a length of 13 residues. CDR3 DNA is the only sequence kept; it has 39 bases, read in frame from the first base.